Shown below are 20 T cell receptor beta chains from a single sample sequenced in a study of T cell responses to AZD1222 COVID-19 vaccine. Clones were sequenced by immunoSEQ multiplex PCR, and TCRdb holds only the in-frame ones, with some missing. The sample gives 200,000 to 250,000 clones, around 94% of which show up once; over 1.5% is in the top ten. Material: peripheral blood, obtained 28 days after the second dose of the MenACWY control vaccine. The receptors here all came from an adult who received the MenACWY meningococcal vaccine as a control.

This CDR3 reads CASSSGTGSYEQYF. CDR3 coding DNA: TGTGCCAGCAGCTCCGGGACAGGGAGCTACGAGCAGTACTTC. This chain links TRBV11-2 with TRBJ2-7; 9 bases match TRBD1. The CDR3 covers 14 residues. The J segment lost 3 bases and the V segment lost 4 bases, leaving 4 bases of the junction unmatched. The V gene's germline CDR1 is SGHAT and CDR2 FQNNGV.

This rearrangement joins TRBV11-2 to TRBJ1-1; D call uncertain. V lost 0 bases and J lost 5, with 10 bases in between. CDR1 is SGHAT and CDR2 is FQNNGV in the germline V gene. This CDR3 contains 14 residues. The CDR3 nucleotides are TGTGCCAGCAGCTTAGATCGGGGTGGGACTGAAGCTTTCTTT. Translated: CASSLDRGGTEAFF.

The chain combines TRBV10-3 with TRBJ2-1; D might be TRBD1 (6 bases). V lost 10 bases to trimming and J lost 0 bases, with 19 bases between them. Germline V gives CDR1 ENHRY, CDR2 SYGVKD. The CDR3 runs to 16 residues. The CDR3 region is CATVQPTGLSYNEQFF. The CDR3 nucleotides are TGTGCCACCGTTCAACCGACAGGACTCTCCTACAATGAGCAGTTCTTC.

V and J are TRBV7-3 and TRBJ2-5, with 16 bases matching TRBD2. CDR1 SGHTA and CDR2 FQGTGA come from the germline V gene. With V trimmed by 5 bases and J by 5 bases, 5 bases remained unmatched. The CDR3 extends over 16 amino acids. The CDR3 DNA is TGTGCCAGCAGCACGGGACTAGCGGGAGGGCCGGAGACCCAGTACTTC. As protein: CASSTGLAGGPETQYF.

The gene calls are TRBV12-1 and TRBJ1-3; TRBD1, the D gene given by the table, was not confirmed from the DNA. TRBV12-1 is flagged as a pseudogene. The length of the CDR3 is 18 residues. In DNA, the CDR3 is TGTGCCAGCAGCTTTGCTCCGACAGGGGCCGGCTCTGGAAACACCATATATTTT. As protein: CASSFAPTGAGSGNTIYF.

This chain links TRBV7-6 with TRBJ2-2, with a tentative D call TRBD1 (6 bases). CDR1 is SGHVS and CDR2 is FNYEAQ in the germline V gene. Trimming removed 4 bases at V and 4 bases at J, with 19 bases between. The CDR3 extends over 17 amino acids. The CDR3 sequence is CASSSRDTLRGTGELFF. The CDR3 bases are TGTGCCAGCAGCTCGAGGGACACCCTGCGTGGCACCGGGGAGCTGTTTTTT.

The chain links TRBV12-3 or TRBV12-4 to TRBJ1-2, with 7 bases lining up with TRBD1. The CDR3 runs 13 residues. Losses at the gene ends were 3 bases for V and 8 bases for J; bases not matched to a gene: 6. The CDR3 loop reads CASSFRQGEGYTF. CDR3 bases: TGTGCCAGCAGTTTCCGACAGGGAGAAGGCTACACCTTC.

The V gene is TRBV14, the J gene TRBJ2-3; perhaps D is TRBD1 or TRBD2 (5 bases each). V lost 0 bases to trimming and J lost 0 bases, with 10 bases between them. Per the germline V gene, CDR1 is SGHDN and CDR2 is FVKESK. The CDR3 has 16 amino acids. The CDR3 spells CASSQDFGASTDTQYF. The CDR3 DNA follows: TGTGCCAGCAGCCAAGATTTCGGGGCTAGCACAGATACGCAGTATTTT.

In its sample, this clone was seen once. The chain combines TRBV5-1 with TRBJ2-1; possibly TRBD2 for D (6 bases). Germline assignment: CDR1 SGHRS and CDR2 YFSETQ. This CDR3 spans 15 amino acids. V shed 2 bases and J shed 6 bases, with 15 bases lying between them. The CDR3 here is CASSLRESASNEQFF. CDR3 DNA sequence: TGCGCCAGCAGCTTACGGGAGTCGGCTAGCAATGAGCAGTTCTTC.

This clone was seen just once. V and J are TRBV11-2 and TRBJ2-7; 11 nucleotides agree with TRBD1. Germline CDR1 is SGHAT and CDR2 is FQNNGV. There are 15 residues in the CDR3. J gave up 1 base and V 5 bases, and 4 bases lay outside the gene matches. The CDR3 nucleotides read TGTGCCAGCAGCAAAGGACAGGGGGCTTCCTACGAGCAGTACTTC. It specifies CASSKGQGASYEQYF.

The chain employs TRBV28 and TRBJ1-4; 8 nucleotides align to TRBD1. The V segment lost 6 bases and the J segment 7 bases; nucleotides outside the gene matches: 10. The CDR3 is 15 amino acids. Per the germline V gene, CDR1 is MDHEN and CDR2 is SYDVKM. DNA of the CDR3: TGTGCCAGCAGGTCTCCGGACAGGGTGGGTGAAAAACTGTTTTTT. Protein product: CASRSPDRVGEKLFF.

This chain uses TRBV28 with TRBJ1-2; possible D gene TRBD1, 6 bases. The CDR3 contains 13 residues. Germline V gene sequence: CDR1 MDHEN, CDR2 SYDVKM. V lost 5 bases and J lost 8, with 15 bases in between. The CDR3 bases are TGTGCCAGCAGTCCCTCAGGGGAAGGCGGCTACACCTTC. This encodes CASSPSGEGGYTF.

In DNA form, the CDR3 reads TGCGCCAGCAGTGAGTGGGGGCGTAACTATGGCTACACCTTC. The encoded protein is CASSEWGRNYGYTF. This chain joins TRBV10-1 and TRBJ1-2; weak D call: TRBD1 (6 bases). The V gene lost 1 base and the J gene lost 1 base, with 7 bases spanning the gap. This CDR3 is 14 amino acids long. Germline V gene data show CDR1 as WNHNN and CDR2 as SYGVQD (reference sequence).

The chain is built from TRBV27 and TRBJ2-1; the D gene is possibly TRBD2 (5 bases). The CDR3 sequence is 14 residues long. CDR1 and CDR2 (germline): MNHEY, SMNVEV (reference sequence). V was trimmed by 6 bases and J by 5 bases, leaving 14 bases between them. CDR3 DNA sequence: TGTGCCAGCAGGCGTAGTATCGGGAACAATGAGCAGTTCTTC. It specifies CASRRSIGNNEQFF.

In this sample, this clone turned up once. The chain combines TRBV6-5 with TRBJ2-7, with TRBD1 matching 7 bases. Trimming removed 5 bases from V and 3 bases from J; junction bases left unmatched: 1. The CDR3 contains 12 residues. CDR1 MNHEY and CDR2 SVGAGI come from the germline V gene. The DNA of the CDR3 is TGTGCCAGCAGTACAGGGGTCTACGAGCAGTACTTC. This sequence encodes CASSTGVYEQYF.

This chain joins TRBV27 and TRBJ1-1, with unresolved D. Trimming took 3 bases from V and 4 from J, leaving 15 bases between them. The CDR3 is made up of 15 amino acids. CDR1 and CDR2 from the germline V gene are MNHEY and SMNVEV (reference sequence). The CDR3 sequence is CASSFSSTRPTEAFF. Written as DNA, the CDR3 is TGTGCCAGCAGTTTCTCCTCGACCCGTCCCACTGAAGCTTTCTTT.

This clone was recorded only once. The chain links TRBV24-1 to TRBJ1-6; no reliable D call. The length of the CDR3 is 11 residues. Germline V CDR1 and CDR2: KGHDR, SFDVKD. Trimming took 3 bases from V and 7 from J, leaving 0 bases between them. The CDR3, as DNA: TGTGCCACCAGTGATAATTCACCCCTCCACTTT. Residues: CATSDNSPLHF.

V usage is TRBV18 and J usage is TRBJ2-5; tentatively, D is TRBD1 (7 bases). The CDR3 sequence is 15 residues long. The germline CDR1 and CDR2 sequences are KGHSH and LQKENI. The ends were cut back, 4 bases at V and 1 base at J, with 13 bases in the middle. CDR3 region: CASSRRDSLQETQYF. The CDR3, as DNA: TGTGCCAGCTCACGGAGGGACAGCCTCCAAGAGACCCAGTACTTC.

The chain carries TRBV7-8 and TRBJ1-1; D is uncertain. Trimming removed 4 bases from V and 0 bases from J, with 15 bases in between. CDR3 size: 16 residues. CDR1 and CDR2 (germline): SGHVS, FQNEAQ. The CDR3 bases are TGTGCCAGCAGCTCGAATCCGGGCGATGTGAACACTGAAGCTTTCTTT. This codes for CASSSNPGDVNTEAFF.

The V and J genes are TRBV7-2 and TRBJ1-1; D remains ambiguous. Germline lookup yields CDR1 SGHTA and CDR2 FQGNSA. The V and J ends lost 4 bases and 1 base respectively, with 7 bases between them. This CDR3 is built from 13 residues. The CDR3 protein is CASSSHKNTEAFF. CDR3 bases: TGTGCCAGCAGCTCTCATAAGAACACTGAAGCTTTCTTT.